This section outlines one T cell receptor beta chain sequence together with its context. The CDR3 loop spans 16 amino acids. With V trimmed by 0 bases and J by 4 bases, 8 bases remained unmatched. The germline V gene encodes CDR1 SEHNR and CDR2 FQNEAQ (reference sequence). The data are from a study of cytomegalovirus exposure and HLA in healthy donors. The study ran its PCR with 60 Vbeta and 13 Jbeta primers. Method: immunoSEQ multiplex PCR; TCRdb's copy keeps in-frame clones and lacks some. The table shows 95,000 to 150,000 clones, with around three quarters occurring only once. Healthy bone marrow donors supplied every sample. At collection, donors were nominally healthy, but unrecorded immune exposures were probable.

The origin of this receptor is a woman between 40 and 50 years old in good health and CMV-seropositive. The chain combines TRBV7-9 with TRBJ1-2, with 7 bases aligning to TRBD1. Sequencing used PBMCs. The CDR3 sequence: CASSLAVQGGIYGYTF. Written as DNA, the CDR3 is TGTGCCAGCAGCTTAGCGGTGCAGGGGGGAATCTATGGCTACACCTTC.